The sequence of this T cell receptor (beta chain) was determined in a study of T cells in localized non-small cell lung cancer. Per the germline V gene, CDR1 is SGHNT and CDR2 is YYREEE (reference sequence). The trim removed 4 bases at V and 3 bases at J, leaving 15 bases unmatched. The CDR3 is 17 residues long. On this clone itself: The antigen is undetermined.

Study-level points and caveats: Across samples, adjacent lung featured a median roughly 60 of the top 100 tumor clones. Owing to sequencing of a solitary tumor region, heterogeneity cannot be discounted. Adjacent uninvolved lung tissue had the highest T cell clonality, exceeding tumor. Patients showing higher blood T cell density tended to see longer overall survival.

TCRdb's table, derived via immunoSEQ multiplex PCR, lists solely in-frame clones and lacks some. The sample has some 64,000 clones, 75% to 85% seen once. The sequence derives from a man aged 40 to 70 with stage II lung adenocarcinoma. The sample consisted of PBMCs, taken before any cancer treatment. The chain has TRBV5-4 and TRBJ1-2; TRBD1 aligns across 7 bases. CDR3 protein: CASSGGQRHTNYYGYTF. The CDR3 nucleotides read TGTGCCAGCAGCGGGGGACAGAGACACACGAATTACTATGGCTACACCTTC.